Sequencing of this T cell receptor (beta chain) was carried out in a study of shared clonotypes between healthy human individuals. Study results and caveats: Clonotypes not shared had lower generation probabilities than those common to all four donors.

As to this clone: Its antigen is not known.

TCRdb keeps only in-frame clones here, not all; method: immunoSEQ multiplex PCR. Found here are more than 900,000 clones, approximately 80% of them singletons; the top ten hold around 0.6%. This CDR3 region has 14 residues. The germline V gene has CDR1 SGHTS and CDR2 YDEGEE. Trimming pared 6 bases from V and 4 bases from J, leaving 17 bases between. Sequences were obtained from memory CD4+ T cells from PBMCs. Subset of the sample: CD45RA-negative fraction. The chain combines TRBV5-8 with TRBJ2-7; D is perhaps TRBD1 or TRBD2 (5 bases each). This sequence originates from a man younger than 30 in good health. Some clones in this sample may be carry-over from other donors' samples. The DNA for the CDR3 is TGTGCCAGCATTCCCGGGACCTATGAGTACGAGCAGTACTTC. Its protein is CASIPGTYEYEQYF. Supplemented by reference TRBV5-8 and TRBJ2-7, the full variable domain reads EAGVTQSPTHLIKTRGQQATLRCSPISGHTSVYWYQQALGLGLQFLLWYDEGEERNRGNFPPRFSGRQFPNYSSELNVNALELEDSALYLCASIPGTYEYEQYFGPGTRLTVT.